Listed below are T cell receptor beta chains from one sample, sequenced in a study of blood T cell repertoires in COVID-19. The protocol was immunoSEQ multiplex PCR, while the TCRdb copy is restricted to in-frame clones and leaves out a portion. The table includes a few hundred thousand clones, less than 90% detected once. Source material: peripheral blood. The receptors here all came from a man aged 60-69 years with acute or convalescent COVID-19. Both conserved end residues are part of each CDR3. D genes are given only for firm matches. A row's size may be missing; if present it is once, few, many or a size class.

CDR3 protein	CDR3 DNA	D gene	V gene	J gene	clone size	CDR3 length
CASSARTGRTDTQYF	TGTGCCAGCAGCGCCCGGACAGGGCGGACAGATACGCAGTATTTT	TRBD1	TRBV9	TRBJ2-3	-	15
CASSPWHLREETQYF	TGTGCCAGCAGCCCCTGGCACCTACGGGAGGAGACCCAGTACTTC	-	TRBV11-3	TRBJ2-5	-	15
CASSISPSGRSELFF	TGTGCCAGCAGCATCTCGCCCAGCGGGAGGAGCGAGCTGTTTTTT	TRBD2	TRBV7-3	TRBJ2-2	few	15
CASSPAPGLQNIQYF	TGTGCCAGCAGTCCTGCTCCGGGACTCCAAAACATTCAGTACTTC	-	TRBV27	TRBJ2-4	-	15
CASSLTPPGNEQFF	TGTGCCAGCAGCTTAACCCCCCCGGGGAATGAGCAGTTCTTC	-	TRBV7-3	TRBJ2-1	-	14
CASSLGGTLEQYF	TGTGCCAGCAGCTTAGGCGGGACCTTAGAGCAGTACTTC	-	TRBV7-2	TRBJ2-7	once	13
CASSPPTGRHTEAFF	TGTGCCAGCAGCCCGCCGACAGGAAGACACACTGAAGCTTTCTTT	-	TRBV14	TRBJ1-1	-	15
CASSPAGGATYNSPLHF	TGTGCCAGCAGCCCCGCCGGGGGGGCAACCTATAATTCACCCCTCCACTTT	-	TRBV7-9	TRBJ1-6	-	17
CASSTGTGLAVQYF	TGCGCCAGCAGCACTGGGACAGGCCTCGCGGTGCAGTACTTC	TRBD1	TRBV5-1	TRBJ2-7	-	14
CASSSSGGNTEAFF	TGCGCCAGCAGCAGCAGCGGGGGTAACACTGAAGCTTTCTTT	-	TRBV5-1	TRBJ1-1	-	14
CASSPLPLSGISGELFF	TGTGCCAGCAGCCCCCTACCCCTTAGCGGGATATCCGGGGAGCTGTTTTTT	TRBD2	TRBV9	TRBJ2-2	-	17
CASSLEVAGGGGYTF	TGTGCCAGCAGCTTAGAAGTCGCAGGGGGCGGTGGCTACACCTTC	TRBD1	TRBV11-3	TRBJ1-2	-	15
CASRPDEGTLNTEAFF	TGCGCCAGCCGACCGGACGAGGGGACATTGAACACTGAAGCTTTCTTT	-	TRBV5-1	TRBJ1-1	-	16
CASRVASTDTQYF	TGTGCCAGCAGAGTGGCTAGCACAGATACGCAGTATTTT	-	TRBV7-2	TRBJ2-3	once	13
CASSQDNRGTGELFF	TGCGCCAGCAGCCAAGATAACAGGGGAACCGGGGAGCTGTTTTTT	TRBD1	TRBV4-3	TRBJ2-2	-	15
CASSPRTSGTTDTQYF	TGTGCCAGCAGTCCGAGGACTAGCGGGACCACAGATACGCAGTATTTT	TRBD2	TRBV6-2/TRBV6-3	TRBJ2-3	-	16
CASSQPAVGTGFLAGGNEQFF	TGCGCCAGCAGCCAACCTGCGGTGGGGACAGGATTTCTAGCGGGGGGAAATGAGCAGTTCTTC	TRBD2	TRBV4-3	TRBJ2-1	-	21
CASSFPDRPAYGYTF	TGTGCCAGCAGCTTCCCGGACAGGCCAGCCTATGGCTACACCTTC	TRBD1	TRBV5-4	TRBJ1-2	few	15
CASSPDSGDSPLHF	TGCGCCAGCAGCCCGGACAGCGGGGATTCACCCCTCCACTTT	-	TRBV5-1	TRBJ1-6	-	14
CASSYSNRGPYNEQFF	TGTGCCAGCAGTTACTCGAATAGGGGGCCCTACAATGAGCAGTTCTTC	TRBD1	TRBV6-5	TRBJ2-1	-	16
CASSLASLVGEQYF	TGTGCCAGCAGCTTAGCAAGCCTAGTGGGCGAGCAGTACTTC	-	TRBV11-3	TRBJ2-7	-	14
CASSQAQLSYNEQFF	TGTGCCAGCAGCCAAGCCCAGTTATCCTACAATGAGCAGTTCTTC	-	TRBV3-1/TRBV3-2	TRBJ2-1	-	15
CASSIPHRGGEDGYTF	TGTGCCAGTAGTATTCCTCACAGGGGCGGAGAGGATGGCTACACCTTC	TRBD1	TRBV19	TRBJ1-2	-	16
CASSLTAGGNYGYTF	TGTGCCAGCAGCTTGACGGCAGGGGGGAACTATGGCTACACCTTC	TRBD1	TRBV5-8	TRBJ1-2	once	15
CASSIDLLTVTDTQYF	TGTGCCAGTAGTATAGATCTATTGACAGTCACAGATACGCAGTATTTT	-	TRBV19	TRBJ2-3	-	16
CASSVGPGEDEKLFF	TGTGCCAGCAGCGTAGGTCCGGGGGAGGATGAAAAACTGTTTTTT	-	TRBV9	TRBJ1-4	-	15
CSVGQGSDSPLHF	TGCAGCGTTGGACAGGGATCAGATTCACCCCTCCACTTT	TRBD1	TRBV29-1	TRBJ1-6	-	13
CASSWAGLNTEAFF	TGTGCCAGCAGCTGGGCAGGCCTGAACACTGAAGCTTTCTTT	-	TRBV11-2	TRBJ1-1	-	14
CASSPDRDQPQHF	TGTGCCAGCAGCCCAGACAGGGATCAGCCCCAGCATTTT	TRBD1	TRBV6-4	TRBJ1-5	-	13
CASSPSQGYSNQPQHF	TGTGCCAGCAGCCCATCTCAGGGTTATAGCAATCAGCCCCAGCATTTT	-	TRBV11-2	TRBJ1-5	-	16
CAWSITGAGEQYF	TGTGCCTGGAGTATTACAGGGGCGGGCGAGCAGTACTTC	TRBD1	TRBV30	TRBJ2-7	few	13
CASNTAGAGNTIYF	TGTGCCAGTAACACGGCCGGGGCTGGAAACACCATATATTTT	-	TRBV19	TRBJ1-3	-	14
CASSYRRTGVDTQYF	TGTGCCAGCAGTTACCGTCGGACAGGGGTGGATACGCAGTATTTT	TRBD1	TRBV6-2/TRBV6-3	TRBJ2-3	-	15
CASSLDRTSGSIEQYF	TGTGCCAGCAGCTTAGATCGGACTAGCGGGAGCATTGAGCAGTACTTC	TRBD2	TRBV11-3	TRBJ2-7	-	16
CATSGGEGDYNEQFF	TGTGCCACCAGTGGGGGGGAGGGTGACTACAATGAGCAGTTCTTC	TRBD2	TRBV24-1	TRBJ2-1	-	15
CASRTGSEDTQYF	TGTGCCAGCAGGACAGGGTCGGAAGATACGCAGTATTTT	TRBD1	TRBV6-5	TRBJ2-3	-	13
CASSTSLQGQPQHF	TGTGCCAGTAGTACCTCACTGCAGGGTCAGCCCCAGCATTTT	-	TRBV19	TRBJ1-5	-	14
CATSEGTVNQPQHF	TGTGCCACCAGTGAAGGGACAGTCAATCAGCCCCAGCATTTT	TRBD1	TRBV24-1	TRBJ1-5	-	14
CASSPTWDRDQPQHF	TGTGCCAGCAGCCCGACATGGGACAGGGATCAGCCCCAGCATTTT	TRBD1	TRBV6-5	TRBJ1-5	-	15
CASSRRDTEGEKLFF	TGTGCCAGCAGCCGCAGGGACACCGAGGGTGAAAAACTGTTTTTT	-	TRBV5-5	TRBJ1-4	few	15
CASSPEAKNIQYF	TGTGCCAGCAGCCCGGAGGCCAAAAACATTCAGTACTTC	-	TRBV5-4	TRBJ2-4	-	13
CASSPGGVREQYF	TGTGCCAGCAGCCCTGGAGGGGTGCGGGAGCAGTACTTC	-	TRBV7-6	TRBJ2-7	-	13
CASSVGTSGRYEQFF	TGTGCCAGCAGCGTCGGGACTAGCGGGAGATATGAGCAGTTCTTC	TRBD2	TRBV13	TRBJ2-1	few	15
CASSPRSSYNSPLHF	TGTGCCAGCAGCCCTAGGAGCTCCTATAATTCACCCCTCCACTTT	-	TRBV28	TRBJ1-6	-	15
CASSPGQVRNQPQHF	TGTGCCAGCAGCCCAGGACAGGTCCGCAATCAGCCCCAGCATTTT	TRBD1	TRBV27	TRBJ1-5	-	15
CASSPRTARDSGYTF	TGTGCCAGCTCACCGAGGACAGCTAGGGATTCTGGCTACACCTTC	-	TRBV18	TRBJ1-2	-	15
CASSPSRGTTEAFF	TGTGCCAGCTCACCAAGTAGGGGGACCACTGAAGCTTTCTTT	-	TRBV18	TRBJ1-1	-	14